The sequence of this TCR beta chain was determined in a study of T cells in Graves' hyperthyroidism and ophthalmopathy. Amplification targeted TCR beta CDR3 regions from RNA transcripts. HTBI primers drove first-round RT-PCR of the TCR CDR3. Each CDR3 protein is one row after TCRdb ran MiXCR on the multiplex PCR reads. Among approximately 330,000 distinct CDR3 sequences listed, 21% were seen once. Germline loops: CDR1 DFQATT, CDR2 SNEGSKA (reference sequence). The CDR3 extends over 11 amino acids. The V end lost 4 bases, the J end lost 2 bases, and 5 bases lay between the germline ends. Sample: blood. This rearrangement joins TRBV20-1 to TRBJ1-2; D unclear. The receptor comes from a woman aged 50 to 60 with Graves' hyperthyroidism. Written as DNA, the CDR3 is TGCAGTGCTACTATAAACTATGGCTACACCTTC. Its translation: CSATINYGYTF.